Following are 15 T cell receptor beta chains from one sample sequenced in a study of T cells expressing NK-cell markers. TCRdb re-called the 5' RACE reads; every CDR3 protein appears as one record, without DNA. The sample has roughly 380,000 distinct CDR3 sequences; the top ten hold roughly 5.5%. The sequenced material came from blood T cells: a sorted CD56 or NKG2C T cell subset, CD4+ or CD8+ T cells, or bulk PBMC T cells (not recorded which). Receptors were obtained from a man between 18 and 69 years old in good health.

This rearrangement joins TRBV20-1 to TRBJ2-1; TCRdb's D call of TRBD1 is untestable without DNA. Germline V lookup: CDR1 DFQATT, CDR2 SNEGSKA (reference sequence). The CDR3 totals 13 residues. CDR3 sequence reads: CSALGRGPNEQFF.

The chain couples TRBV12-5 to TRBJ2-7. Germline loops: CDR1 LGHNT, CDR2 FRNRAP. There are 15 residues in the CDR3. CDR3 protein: CASGLVLRGSHEQYF.

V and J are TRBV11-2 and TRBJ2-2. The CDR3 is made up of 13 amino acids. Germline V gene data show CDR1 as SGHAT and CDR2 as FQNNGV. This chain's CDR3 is CASSPWWGGELFF.

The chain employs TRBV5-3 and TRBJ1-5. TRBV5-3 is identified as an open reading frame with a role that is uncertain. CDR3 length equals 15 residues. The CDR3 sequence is CARSLGVQCNQPQHF.

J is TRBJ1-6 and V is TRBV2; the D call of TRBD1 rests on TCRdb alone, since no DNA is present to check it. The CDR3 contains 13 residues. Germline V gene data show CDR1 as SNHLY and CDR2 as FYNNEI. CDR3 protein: CASRITGQSPLHF.

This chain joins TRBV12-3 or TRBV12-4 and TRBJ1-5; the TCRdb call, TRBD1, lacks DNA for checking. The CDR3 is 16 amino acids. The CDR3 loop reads CASSPRDSKGDQPQHF.

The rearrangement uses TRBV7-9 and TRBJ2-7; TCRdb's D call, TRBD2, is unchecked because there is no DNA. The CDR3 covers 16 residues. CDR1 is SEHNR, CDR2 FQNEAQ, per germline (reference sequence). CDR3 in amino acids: CASSENIGLGVFEQYF.

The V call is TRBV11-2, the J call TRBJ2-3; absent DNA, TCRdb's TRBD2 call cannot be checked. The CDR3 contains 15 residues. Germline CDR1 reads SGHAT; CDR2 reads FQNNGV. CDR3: CASSARSGSTDTQYF.

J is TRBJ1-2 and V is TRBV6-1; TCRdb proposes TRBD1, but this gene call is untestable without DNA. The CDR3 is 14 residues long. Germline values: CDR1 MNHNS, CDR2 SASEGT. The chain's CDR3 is CASSAGRGNYGYTF.

The CDR3: CASSFRRGAADTQYF. The chain has TRBV7-8 and TRBJ2-3; the TCRdb D gene call, TRBD1, has no DNA to confirm it. Per the germline V gene, CDR1 is SGHVS and CDR2 is FQNEAQ. CDR3 length: 15 residues.

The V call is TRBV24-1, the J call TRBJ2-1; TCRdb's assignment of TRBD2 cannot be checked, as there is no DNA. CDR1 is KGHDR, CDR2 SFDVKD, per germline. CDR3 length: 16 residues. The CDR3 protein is CATSDSLAGGFHEQFF.

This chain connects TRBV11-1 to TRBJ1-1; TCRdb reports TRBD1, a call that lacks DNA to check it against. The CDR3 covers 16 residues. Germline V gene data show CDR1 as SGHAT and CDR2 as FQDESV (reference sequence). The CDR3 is CASSPDRTVLNTEAFF.

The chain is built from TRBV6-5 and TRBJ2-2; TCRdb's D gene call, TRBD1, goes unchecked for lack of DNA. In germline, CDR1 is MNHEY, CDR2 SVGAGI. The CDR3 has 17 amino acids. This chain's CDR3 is CASSYPRGTGNTGELFF.

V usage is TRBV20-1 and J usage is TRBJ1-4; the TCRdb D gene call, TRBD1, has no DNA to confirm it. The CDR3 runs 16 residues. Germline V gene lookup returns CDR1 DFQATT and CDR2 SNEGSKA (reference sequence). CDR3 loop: CSASVRDRGRGEKLFF.

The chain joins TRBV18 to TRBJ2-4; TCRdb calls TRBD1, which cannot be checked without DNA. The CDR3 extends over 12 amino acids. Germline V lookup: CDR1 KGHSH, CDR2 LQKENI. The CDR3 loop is CASSPRDSIQYF. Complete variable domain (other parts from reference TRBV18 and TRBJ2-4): NAGVMQNPRHLVRRRGQEARLRCSPMKGHSHVYWYRQLPEEGLKFMVYLQKENIIDESGMPKERFSAEFPKEGPSILRIQQVVRGDSAAYFCASSPRDSIQYFGAGTRLSVL.